The sequence of this T cell receptor beta chain was determined in a study of PD-1 blockade in classical Hodgkin lymphoma. Germline loops: CDR1 SGHRS, CDR2 YFSETQ. V shed 0 bases, J shed 3 bases, and the junction held 4 bases outside the gene matches. This CDR3 is 15 amino acids long. Each and every patient relapsed after autologous stem cell transplantation, and patients got differing brentuximab vedotin exposure. Comment on this clone: Its matching antigen is unknown.

Study conclusions and caveats: CD4+ TCR diversity rose significantly by C4D1, and CD8+ TCR diversity did not.

Sequencing was performed with immunoSEQ multiplex PCR; in TCRdb, only in-frame clones are kept and a portion is missing. In the table there are 37,000 or so clones, 88% of which are singletons. This sequence joins TRBV5-1 and TRBJ2-7; 9 bases are a match to TRBD1. The sample in question was peripheral blood mononuclear cells (PBMCs), obtained before the second cycle of nivolumab. The clonotype was recovered from a human donor with classical Hodgkin lymphoma. The CDR3 spells CASSLGRQGDYEQYF. The CDR3 region has the DNA TGCGCCAGCAGCTTGGGACGACAGGGGGACTACGAGCAGTACTTC.